This T cell receptor (beta chain) was obtained from a study of response to subunit inactivated influenza vaccine. Study-wide results and caveats: Each seasonal flu vaccination may recruit only limited new T cells, authors suggested.

From the RT-PCR reads, TCRdb called clonotypes with MiXCR, one entry per CDR3 protein. The table lists about 780,000 distinct CDR3 sequences, approximately 17% of them singletons. About this clonotype: Antigen unknown.

V trimming: 5 bases; J trimming: 4 bases; junction bases outside the gene matches: 7. CDR3 length: 13 residues. Germline CDR1 DFQATT, CDR2 SNEGSKA (reference sequence). This specimen was PBMCs from blood, taken 4 to 6 days after vaccination. The V and J genes are TRBV20-1 and TRBJ1-1, with 7 bases that match TRBD1. The TCR sequence derives from a man between 50 and 59 years old who received an inactivated influenza vaccine. CDR3 coding DNA: TGCAGTGCTCCGCCAGGGGGGAGCACTGAAGCTTTCTTT. Translation: CSAPPGGSTEAFF.